This entry lists 24 T cell receptor beta chains sequenced from one sample in a study of T cells in Graves' hyperthyroidism and ophthalmopathy. The source material, RNA transcripts, was used to amplify TCR beta CDR3 regions. A first-round RT-PCR of the TCR CDR3 used the HTBI primer set. Using its own MiXCR run on the multiplex PCR reads, TCRdb lists one record per CDR3 protein. The sample has about 700,000 distinct CDR3 sequences; 11% to 15% are singletons. The sequenced sample consisted of blood. These receptors were taken from a woman aged 18-29 years with Graves' hyperthyroidism.

This clonotype was seen ten or more times. The V call is TRBV5-1, the J call TRBJ2-1; D may be TRBD2 (6 bases). Trimming stripped 3 bases from V and 0 bases from J, with 13 bases between. The CDR3 runs 16 residues. Germline V lookup: CDR1 SGHRS, CDR2 YFSETQ. The CDR3 region is CASSWGLPPSYNEQFF. CDR3 bases: TGCGCCAGCAGCTGGGGACTGCCACCCTCCTACAATGAGCAGTTCTTC.

The gene calls are TRBV7-9 and TRBJ1-2, with D tentatively TRBD1 (6 bases). This CDR3 has 15 residues. Germline V gene data show CDR1 as SEHNR and CDR2 as FQNEAQ (reference sequence). V shed 5 bases and J shed 5 bases, with 18 bases lying between them. This chain's CDR3 is CASSPPDRIVYGYTF. The CDR3 DNA sequence: TGTGCCAGCAGCCCCCCCGACAGGATTGTTTATGGCTACACCTTC.

This clonotype was detected many times. The V gene is TRBV11-2, the J gene TRBJ2-1; unclear D gene. In germline, CDR1 is SGHAT, CDR2 FQNNGV. Trimming took off 2 bases at V and 12 bases at J, with 11 bases between the two ends. The length of the CDR3 is 12 residues. CDR3 coding DNA: TGTGCCAGCAGCTTAAACGGCGGTGGGCAGTTCTTC. Its protein is CASSLNGGGQFF.

The table lists this clonotype with a few counts. This chain links TRBV2 with TRBJ2-2, with 8 bases identical to TRBD1. CDR1 is SNHLY and CDR2 is FYNNEI in the germline V gene. There are 14 residues in the CDR3. V gave up 4 bases and J gave up 5 bases; unmatched junction bases: 3. CDR3 in amino acids: CASSGRTGTGELFF. The DNA for the CDR3 is TGTGCCAGCAGTGGAAGGACAGGGACCGGGGAGCTGTTTTTT.

The rearrangement links TRBV28 to TRBJ1-1; 7 bases fit TRBD1. CDR3 length: 11 amino acids. Germline V gene lookup returns CDR1 MDHEN and CDR2 SYDVKM. The J segment lost 7 bases and the V segment lost 5 bases, leaving 1 base of the junction unmatched. CDR3 sequence (DNA): TGTGCCAGCAGTGACAGGGTTGAAGCTTTCTTT. Its protein is CASSDRVEAFF.

The rearrangement uses TRBV20-1 and TRBJ1-4; TRBD1 might be the D (6 bases). The V gene lost 6 bases and the J gene lost 8 bases, with 25 bases spanning the gap. The CDR3 is 16 residues long. Germline loops: CDR1 DFQATT, CDR2 SNEGSKA (reference sequence). CDR3 sequence reads: CSATGGGGPGVEKLFF. The CDR3 DNA follows: TGCAGTGCCACAGGCGGTGGGGGCCCAGGGGTGGAAAAACTGTTTTTT.

This clonotype was observed at least ten times. V is TRBV7-9 and J is TRBJ2-7; 8 bases fit TRBD1. The junction had 6 bases not matched to a gene; V was cut back by 5 bases and J by 0 bases. There are 15 residues in the CDR3. Germline V gene sequence: CDR1 SEHNR, CDR2 FQNEAQ (reference sequence). The DNA of the CDR3 is TGTGCCAGCAGCCGGACAGGGTTCGGCTCCTACGAGCAGTACTTC. It translates to CASSRTGFGSYEQYF.

This clonotype was seen many times. V gene TRBV19 combines with J gene TRBJ2-7, with D possibly TRBD2 on 5 matching bases. CDR3 size: 17 residues. The germline gives CDR1 LNHDA, CDR2 SQIVND (reference sequence). The V gene lost 6 bases and the J gene lost 2 bases, with 23 bases spanning the gap. CDR3 sequence reads: CASSLYYTGRTAYEQYF. The CDR3, as DNA: TGTGCCAGTAGCTTATATTATACGGGAAGGACGGCCTACGAGCAGTACTTC.

The chain joins TRBV29-1 to TRBJ2-1; D perhaps matches TRBD1 (6 bases). Judging by the DNA end, TRBJ2-7 fits better; the J call may be wrong. Looked up from germline, CDR1 is SQVTM and CDR2 is ANQGSEA. The CDR3 runs to 12 residues. The CDR3 here is CSVGGGDNEQYF. The CDR3 DNA follows: TGCAGCGTTGGAGGGGGAGACAATGAGCAGTACTTC.

This clonotype was seen ten or more times. The chain has TRBV2 and TRBJ1-2, with TRBD1 matching over 8 bases. The CDR3 totals 16 residues. The trim removed 1 base at V and 7 bases at J, leaving 11 bases unmatched. CDR1 is SNHLY and CDR2 is FYNNEI in the germline V gene. CDR3 in amino acids: CASSEGQGRIKGGYTF. CDR3 DNA sequence: TGTGCCAGCAGTGAAGGACAGGGGAGGATTAAGGGTGGCTACACCTTC.

The V and J genes are TRBV2 and TRBJ2-1, with a tentative D call TRBD1 (6 bases). There are 11 residues in the CDR3. Germline loops: CDR1 SNHLY, CDR2 FYNNEI. V was trimmed by 7 bases and J by 8 bases, leaving 9 bases between them. The DNA for the CDR3 is TGTGCCAGCACCAGGGGCCATGAGCAGTTCTTC. This translates into CASTRGHEQFF.

This clonotype was picked up a small number of times. This chain links TRBV6-9 with TRBJ2-5; unclear D gene. The CDR3 contains 13 residues. Germline values: CDR1 MNHGY, CDR2 SVAAGI. Trimming pared 3 bases from V and 1 base from J, leaving 6 bases between. Here the CDR3 reads CASSYGFQETQYF. The CDR3 region has the DNA TGTGCCAGCAGTTACGGGTTCCAAGAGACCCAGTACTTC.

This clonotype was seen ten or more times. The chain employs TRBV18 and TRBJ2-3, with TRBD2 matching over 7 bases. The CDR3 sequence is 16 residues long. Trimming removed 4 bases from V and 5 bases from J; junction bases left unmatched: 12. The germline V gene encodes CDR1 KGHSH and CDR2 LQKENI. CDR3 coding DNA: TGTGCCAGCTCACGACTACTGGCGGGAGCAAAAGATACGCAGTATTTT. Amino acid sequence: CASSRLLAGAKDTQYF.

This clonotype was picked up many times. V usage is TRBV28 and J usage is TRBJ2-5; 11 bases are shared with TRBD2. V lost 5 bases and J lost 7; bases outside the gene matches: 18. The CDR3 sequence is 18 residues long. The germline CDR1 and CDR2 sequences are MDHEN and SYDVKM. CDR3 sequence: CASSRWGATGTSGLTQYF. DNA for the CDR3: TGTGCCAGCAGTAGATGGGGGGCCACCGGGACTAGCGGCCTGACCCAGTACTTC.

This clonotype was detected ten times or more. The chain recombines TRBV24-1 with TRBJ2-1; 7 nucleotides align to TRBD1. CDR3 length equals 15 residues. V dropped 8 bases and J dropped 3; count of bases not matched to a gene: 9. Germline V gene data show CDR1 as KGHDR and CDR2 as SFDVKD. CDR3 sequence (DNA): TGTGCCACCAAGGGGGCGAGAGACTACTACAATGAGCAGTTCTTC. It translates to CATKGARDYYNEQFF.

This clonotype was seen ten or more times. The chain is built from TRBV30 and TRBJ2-2; no reliable D call. Trimming took off 3 bases at V and 9 bases at J, with 8 bases between the two ends. The CDR3 is 11 amino acids. Germline V gene lookup returns CDR1 GTSNPN and CDR2 SVGIG (reference sequence). Written as DNA, the CDR3 is TGTGCCTGGAGCCCCGGGCGGGAGCTGTTTTTT. Translated: CAWSPGRELFF.

This clonotype was seen ten or more times. CDR3 bases: TGTGCCACCAGTGATTGGACTAGCGGGAGGAAGACCCAGTACTTC. This codes for CATSDWTSGRKTQYF. This chain links TRBV24-1 with TRBJ2-5, with TRBD2 matching 14 bases. The germline V gene has CDR1 KGHDR and CDR2 SFDVKD. CDR3 length: 15 amino acids. The ends lost 2 bases at V and 6 bases at J; junction bases unmatched: 1.

Note on this clonotype: This may be a read error, as it is one base from a much larger clone. The chain joins TRBV7-2 to TRBJ2-1; D may be TRBD1 (6 bases). Germline V gives CDR1 SGHTA, CDR2 FQGNSA. Trimming took off 1 base at V and 10 bases at J, with 14 bases between the two ends. The CDR3 spans 14 residues. The CDR3 loop is CASSLGPTGLEQFF. The CDR3, as DNA: TGTGCCAGCAGCTTAGGGCCAACAGGGCTCGAGCAGTTCTTC.

This clonotype was detected many times. V is TRBV18 and J is TRBJ2-5; D uncertain. V was clipped by 3 bases and J by 5 bases, with 13 bases between them. Per the germline V gene, CDR1 is KGHSH and CDR2 is LQKENI. CDR3 length: 14 amino acids. The CDR3 loop is CASSPRSMAETQYF. The CDR3 DNA sequence: TGTGCCAGCTCACCTAGAAGTATGGCGGAGACCCAGTACTTC.

This clonotype was detected many times. The chain joins TRBV30 to TRBJ2-7; D gene unclear. The CDR3 runs 12 residues. Germline V gene data show CDR1 as GTSNPN and CDR2 as SVGIG (reference sequence). The V gene lost 4 bases and the J gene lost 5 bases, with 12 bases spanning the gap. CDR3 loop: CAWKPLGHEQYF. CDR3 DNA sequence: TGTGCCTGGAAGCCCCTCGGGCACGAGCAGTACTTC.

This clonotype has ten or more counts. The rearrangement joins TRBV11-2 to TRBJ2-1; D call uncertain. The CDR3 runs 12 residues. Between the trimmed V and J ends, which lost 2 bases and 8 bases, there was a span of 7 bases. Germline assignment: CDR1 SGHAT and CDR2 FQNNGV. CDR3 sequence reads: CASSLPDDEQFF. CDR3 coding DNA: TGTGCCAGCAGCTTACCAGATGATGAGCAGTTCTTC.

This clonotype was counted at least ten times. The chain carries TRBV6-1 and TRBJ2-1; 7 bases map to TRBD1. Trimming cost V 6 bases and J 1 base; bases outside gene matches: 6. This CDR3 is 15 amino acids long. Germline V gives CDR1 MNHNS, CDR2 SASEGT. The CDR3 is CASRSGQVSYNEQFF. Here the CDR3 DNA reads TGTGCCAGCAGATCAGGACAGGTATCCTACAATGAGCAGTTCTTC.

This clonotype was picked up a small number of times. CDR3 residues: CAISESRAAGGNNEQFF. CDR3 sequence (DNA): TGTGCCATCAGTGAGTCGAGGGCAGCGGGAGGGAACAATGAGCAGTTCTTC. The V call is TRBV10-3, the J call TRBJ2-1; 10 positions agree with TRBD2. The CDR3 contains 17 residues. V lost 0 bases, J lost 5 bases, and 7 bases stayed unmatched. Looked up from germline, CDR1 is ENHRY and CDR2 is SYGVKD.

The sample holds one count of this clonotype. The CDR3: CASSQRSGAGYEQYF. The CDR3 bases are TGCGCCAGCAGCCAACGCTCAGGGGCGGGGTACGAGCAGTACTTC. The chain has TRBV4-1 and TRBJ2-7, with D perhaps matching TRBD1 or TRBD2 (6 bases each). Germline V lookup: CDR1 MGHRA, CDR2 YSYEKL. There are 15 residues in the CDR3. The V gene lost 2 bases and the J gene lost 4 bases, with 15 bases spanning the gap.